This T cell receptor beta chain was recorded in a study of blood T cells in healthy people across ages. In the study overall: The template switching approach captured approximately one barcoded beta molecule for every two T cells. Whole-study results and caveats: Roughly linearly, TCR beta diversity per million T cells fell as age increased.

With regard to this clonotype: Its target is unknown.

The V gene's germline CDR1 is LGHDT and CDR2 YNNKEL (reference sequence). V lost 1 base, J lost 8 bases, and 14 bases lay in between. The CDR3 has 15 residues. A second PCR, run for 7 to 11 cycles, used a sample-barcoded 5' primer plus a J-beta primer mix. TCRdb re-analysed the 5' RACE reads in MiXCR, keeping a single row per CDR3 protein. The data hold 850,000 to 1,100,000 distinct CDR3 sequences, with 35% to 45% observed a single time. Input material: blood. The chain uses TRBV3-1 and TRBJ1-4; TRBD1 is a possible D gene (6 bases). The sequence was collected from a man between 18 and 35 years old in good health. The CDR3 loop reads CASSQVLGGREKLFF. CDR3 nucleotide sequence: TGTGCCAGCAGCCAAGTCTTGGGGGGGCGCGAAAAACTGTTTTTT.